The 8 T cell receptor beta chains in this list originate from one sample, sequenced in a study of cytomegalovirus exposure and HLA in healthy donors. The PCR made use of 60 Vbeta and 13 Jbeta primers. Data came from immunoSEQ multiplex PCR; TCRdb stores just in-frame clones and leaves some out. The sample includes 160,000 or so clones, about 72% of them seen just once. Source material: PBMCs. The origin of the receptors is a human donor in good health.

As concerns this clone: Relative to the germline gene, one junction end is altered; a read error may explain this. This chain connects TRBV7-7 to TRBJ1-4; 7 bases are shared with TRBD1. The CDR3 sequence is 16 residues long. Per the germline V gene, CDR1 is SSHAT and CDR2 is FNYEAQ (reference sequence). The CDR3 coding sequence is TGTGCTAGCAGCCCCCTCGGAGGGGGCATAAGTGAAAAACTGTTTTTT. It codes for CASSPLGGGISEKLFF.

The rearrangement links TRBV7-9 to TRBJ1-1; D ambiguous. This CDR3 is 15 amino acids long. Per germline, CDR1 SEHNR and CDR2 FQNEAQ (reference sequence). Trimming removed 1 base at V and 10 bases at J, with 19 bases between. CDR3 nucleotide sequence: TGTGCCAGCAGCTTAGGATCCGGGGAGGCCCTCGTAGCTTTCTTT. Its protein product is CASSLGSGEALVAFF. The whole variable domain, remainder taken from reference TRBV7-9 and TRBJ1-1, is DTGVSQNPRHKITKRGQNVTFRCDPISEHNRLYWYRQTLGQGPEFLTYFQNEAQLEKSRLLSDRFSAERPKGSFSTLEIQRTEQGDSAMYLCASSLGSGEALVAFFGQGTRLTVV.

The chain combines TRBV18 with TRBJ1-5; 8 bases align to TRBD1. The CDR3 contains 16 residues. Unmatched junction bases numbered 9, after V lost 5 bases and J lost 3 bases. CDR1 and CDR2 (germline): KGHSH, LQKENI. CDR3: CASSENGQGNNQPQHF. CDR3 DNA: TGTGCCAGCTCAGAGAACGGACAGGGAAACAATCAGCCCCAGCATTTT.

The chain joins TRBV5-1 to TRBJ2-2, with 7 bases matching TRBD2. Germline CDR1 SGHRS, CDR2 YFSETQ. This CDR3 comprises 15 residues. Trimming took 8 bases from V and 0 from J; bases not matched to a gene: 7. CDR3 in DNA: TGCGCCAGTCACGGGGGAGGGGCGAACACCGGGGAGCTGTTTTTT. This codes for CASHGGGANTGELFF.

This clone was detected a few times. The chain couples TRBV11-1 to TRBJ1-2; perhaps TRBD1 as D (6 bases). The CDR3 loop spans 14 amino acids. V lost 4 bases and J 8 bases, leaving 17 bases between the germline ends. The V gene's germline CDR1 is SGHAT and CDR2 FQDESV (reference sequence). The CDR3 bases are TGTGCCAGCAGCTCACTACAGGGTTTGAGGGGCTACACCTTC. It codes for CASSSLQGLRGYTF.

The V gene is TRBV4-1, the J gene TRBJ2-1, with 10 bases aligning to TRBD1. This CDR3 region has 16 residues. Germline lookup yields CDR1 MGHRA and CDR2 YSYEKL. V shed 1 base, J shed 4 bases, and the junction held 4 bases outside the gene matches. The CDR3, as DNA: TGCGCCAGCAGCCAAGGGAGGGGACAGGGGTACAATGAGCAGTTCTTC. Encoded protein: CASSQGRGQGYNEQFF.

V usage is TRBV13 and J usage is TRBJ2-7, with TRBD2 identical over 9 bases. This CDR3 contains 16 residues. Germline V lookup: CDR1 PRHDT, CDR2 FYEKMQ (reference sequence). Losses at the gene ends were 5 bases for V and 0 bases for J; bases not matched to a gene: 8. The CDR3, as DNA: TGTGCCAGCAGCGCAACCCTTAGCGGGAGCTCCTACGAGCAGTACTTC. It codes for CASSATLSGSSYEQYF.

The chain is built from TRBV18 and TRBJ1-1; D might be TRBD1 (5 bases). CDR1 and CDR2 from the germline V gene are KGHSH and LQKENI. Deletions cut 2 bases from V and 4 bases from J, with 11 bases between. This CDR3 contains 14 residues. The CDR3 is CASSPSGGGTEAFF. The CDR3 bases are TGTGCCAGCTCACCAAGTGGGGGGGGCACTGAAGCTTTCTTT.